Listed below are T cell receptor beta chains from one sample, sequenced in a study of shared clonotypes between healthy human individuals. Only in-frame clones appear in the TCRdb table, and some are missing; sequencing was by immunoSEQ multiplex PCR. Of hundreds of thousands of clones in the sample, around 93% were seen once. Sequenced material: naive CD8+ T cells sorted from blood. Source of these receptors: a man younger than 45 in good health. The CDR3 runs from the conserved cysteine through the conserved F or W. D genes are given only for firm matches. Some rows have no size entry. The others give once, few or many, or a class for an expanded clone.

CATLVRDTYEQYF	TGTGCCACTCTAGTCCGGGACACCTACGAGCAGTACTTC	TRBJ2-7	TRBV6-1	NA	NA
CASSLSASGYNEQFF	TGTGCCAGCAGTTTATCGGCTAGCGGCTACAATGAGCAGTTCTTC	TRBJ2-1	TRBV28	TRBD2	NA
CASSHEPRSWDTEAFF	TGTGCCAGCAGCCATGAGCCCAGGTCGTGGGACACTGAAGCTTTCTTT	TRBJ1-1	TRBV11-2	NA	once
CASSLGLGMGHGYTF	TGCGCCAGCAGCTTGGGCCTAGGTATGGGGCATGGCTACACCTTC	TRBJ1-2	TRBV5-1	NA	NA
CASSPPPGRPDTQYF	TGTGCCAGCAGCCCTCCTCCGGGCCGGCCAGATACGCAGTATTTT	TRBJ2-3	TRBV5-6	NA	NA
CATSRDQGTNYGYTF	TGTGCCACCAGCAGAGATCAGGGGACCAACTATGGCTACACCTTC	TRBJ1-2	TRBV15	NA	NA
CASSEPISGFYEQYF	TGCGCCAGCAGCGAACCTATCAGCGGCTTCTACGAGCAGTACTTC	TRBJ2-7	TRBV10-2	NA	NA
CAISDPPIGGSNQPQHF	TGTGCCATCAGTGACCCTCCGATCGGGGGGAGCAATCAGCCCCAGCATTTT	TRBJ1-5	TRBV10-3	NA	NA
CASSPGTNEWETQYF	TGTGCCAGCAGTCCCGGGACAAATGAATGGGAGACCCAGTACTTC	TRBJ2-5	TRBV2	NA	NA
CASSLGGNLYGANYNEQFF	TGTGCCAGCAGCTTAGGAGGAAACCTCTATGGGGCCAACTACAATGAGCAGTTCTTC	TRBJ2-1	TRBV13	NA	NA
CASLRGNEQFF	TGTGCCAGTTTACGGGGCAATGAGCAGTTCTTC	TRBJ2-1	TRBV27	NA	NA
CASSPWLAGNNEQFF	TGTGCCAGCAGCCCTTGGCTAGCGGGAAACAATGAGCAGTTCTTC	TRBJ2-1	TRBV9	TRBD2	NA
CASSPLGAGVTDTQYF	TGTGCCAGCAGTCCGCTCGGGGCGGGAGTTACAGATACGCAGTATTTT	TRBJ2-3	TRBV27	TRBD2	NA
CASRSLGGSNEKLFF	TGTGCCAGCAGGTCTTTAGGGGGCTCCAATGAAAAACTGTTTTTT	TRBJ1-4	TRBV7-9	TRBD1	NA
CSVEASGITYEQYF	TGCAGCGTTGAAGCTAGCGGAATTACCTACGAGCAGTACTTC	TRBJ2-7	TRBV29-1	TRBD2	NA
CASSKPLGEQYF	TGTGCCAGCAGCAAGCCCCTCGGGGAGCAGTACTTC	TRBJ2-7	TRBV27	NA	NA
CASSEGTSGRSDEQFF	TGTGCCAGCAGCGAAGGGACTAGCGGGAGAAGCGATGAGCAGTTCTTC	TRBJ2-1	TRBV27	TRBD2	NA
CASSPSAGDLFNEQFF	TGTGCCAGCAGTCCCTCCGCAGGGGACCTTTTCAATGAGCAGTTCTTC	TRBJ2-1	TRBV27	NA	NA
CASSLVLAGGTAADTQYF	TGTGCCAGCAGCTTAGTACTAGCGGGAGGAACGGCCGCAGATACGCAGTATTTT	TRBJ2-3	TRBV7-8	TRBD2	NA
CASSPGPHNYEQYF	TGCGCCAGCAGCCCGGGACCGCATAACTACGAGCAGTACTTC	TRBJ2-7	TRBV4-1	NA	NA
CASSPPAGTNVLTF	TGTGCCAGCAGCCCCCCGGCGGGGACCAACGTCCTGACTTTC	TRBJ2-6	TRBV27	NA	NA
CASSFAQGSQPQHF	TGTGCCAGCAGTTTCGCTCAGGGAAGTCAGCCCCAGCATTTT	TRBJ1-5	TRBV27	NA	NA
CASKGLSETQYF	TGTGCCAGCAAAGGGCTCTCAGAGACCCAGTACTTC	TRBJ2-5	TRBV2	NA	NA
CSARVGGVQYF	TGCAGTGCTAGAGTAGGGGGTGTTCAGTACTTC	TRBJ2-4	TRBV20-1	NA	NA
CASGTLNTEAFF	TGTGCCAGCGGGACGCTAAACACTGAAGCTTTCTTT	TRBJ1-1	TRBV5-4	NA	NA
CASSAPETMDTLYEQYF	TGTGCCAGCAGTGCCCCCGAGACAATGGATACTTTGTACGAGCAGTACTTC	TRBJ2-7	TRBV28	NA	NA
CASSESLGGTGVYEQYF	TGTGCCAGCAGTGAATCGTTGGGGGGGACAGGGGTCTACGAGCAGTACTTC	TRBJ2-7	TRBV25-1	TRBD1	NA
CAISEGAGETQYF	TGTGCCATCAGTGAGGGGGCAGGGGAGACCCAGTACTTC	TRBJ2-5	TRBV6-5	TRBD1	once
CASSLGGSLSGYTF	TGTGCCAGCAGCTTGGGGGGGAGTTTGTCTGGCTACACCTTC	TRBJ1-2	TRBV7-2	NA	NA
CASSLSPSYEQYF	TGTGCCAGCAGTTTATCGCCCTCCTACGAGCAGTACTTC	TRBJ2-7	TRBV27	NA	once
CASSPADRGVGLTEAFF	TGTGCCAGCAGCCCAGCCGACAGGGGAGTTGGGCTCACTGAAGCTTTCTTT	TRBJ1-1	TRBV7-9	TRBD1	once
CASSPSGGRNQPQHF	TGTGCCAGCAGCCCGTCGGGGGGACGCAATCAGCCCCAGCATTTT	TRBJ1-5	TRBV27	NA	NA
CASSFADRPTDTQYF	TGTGCCAGCAGCTTTGCTGACAGACCCACAGATACGCAGTATTTT	TRBJ2-3	TRBV7-2	NA	NA
CASSPGTEAFF	TGTGCCAGCAGTCCAGGGACTGAAGCTTTCTTT	TRBJ1-1	TRBV25-1	NA	few
CASSLSGRNNQPQHF	TGTGCCAGCAGTTTATCAGGCAGAAATAATCAGCCCCAGCATTTT	TRBJ1-5	TRBV28	NA	NA
CSVEGPPTRDKRMNTEAFF	TGCAGCGTTGAAGGACCCCCGACTAGGGACAAGCGGATGAACACTGAAGCTTTCTTT	TRBJ1-1	TRBV29-1	NA	NA
CASSPGQAIQETQYF	TGTGCCAGCAGCCCCGGACAGGCCATACAAGAGACCCAGTACTTC	TRBJ2-5	TRBV11-3	TRBD1	once
CASSPRDSSYEQYF	TGTGCCAGCAGCCCGAGGGACAGTAGTTACGAGCAGTACTTC	TRBJ2-7	TRBV9	TRBD1	NA
CASGQGPLTF	TGTGCCAGCGGACAGGGGCCCTTAACCTTC	TRBJ1-2	TRBV5-4	TRBD1	once
CASSFGWELFF	TGTGCCAGCAGCTTTGGTTGGGAGCTGTTTTTT	TRBJ2-2	TRBV5-6	NA	NA
CASSLALSGPRGEQYF	TGCGCCAGCAGCTTGGCCCTAAGCGGGCCGAGGGGGGAACAGTACTTC	TRBJ2-7	TRBV5-1	NA	NA
CASSLGPGAYEQYF	TGTGCCAGCAGCTTAGGGCCAGGAGCCTACGAGCAGTACTTC	TRBJ2-7	TRBV11-2	NA	NA
CSVEQLNTEAFF	TGCAGCGTTGAACAGCTGAACACTGAAGCTTTCTTT	TRBJ1-1	TRBV29-1	NA	NA